This TCR beta chain was found in a study of shared clonotypes between healthy human individuals. Study-wide results and limits: A handful of donors shared approximately 5% of their naive CD4 clonotypes.

An assay was performed, and its level was deep. The method was immunoSEQ multiplex PCR; TCRdb's version includes in-frame clones alone and lacks a portion of them. The sample has some 2 million clones, approximately 94% seen once; the top ten hold 0.95% to 1.5%. There are 16 residues in the CDR3. With 1 base clipped from V and 4 bases from J, the junction kept 4 bases outside the gene matches. CDR1 and CDR2 from the germline V gene are SNHLY and FYNNEI. As regards this clone: Its antigen is undetermined.

Naive CD8 cells lacked CD45RO and underwent positive selection for CCR7, leaving out terminally differentiated effector memory CD45RA+ cells. The sequence derives from a man younger than 35 in good health. The J gene is TRBJ1-5, the V gene TRBV2; 10 positions match TRBD1. Sequencing used naive CD8+ T cells sorted from blood. The CDR3 DNA is TGTGCCAGCAGTGAAGGGGACAGGGGTACGAATCAGCCCCAGCATTTT. Protein sequence: CASSEGDRGTNQPQHF.